A single count supports the clone carrying this T cell receptor (beta chain). The junction differs from germline at one of its ends, possibly a read error. This entry belongs to a study of tumor and adjacent non-tumor tissue in lung cancer. The overall study: On average, productive TCRbeta reads reached about 4.17 million per sample.

The CDR3 sequence is 13 residues long. Germline values: CDR1 MGHRA, CDR2 YSYEKL. No cell sorting was done before RNA was extracted from the tissue. A modified ARM-PCR protocol with three rounds of nested PCR amplified TCRbeta. TCRdb re-called the multiplex PCR reads through MiXCR, storing one row per CDR3 protein. The sample holds 200,000 to 250,000 distinct CDR3 sequences, around 71% seen once. The receptor comes from a man between 60 and 70 years old with non-small cell lung cancer. The chain recombines TRBV4-1 with TRBJ2-7; no clear D. Input material: lung tumor tissue. Here the CDR3 reads CASIQERSYEQYF. For the CDR3, the DNA is TGTGCCAGCATCCAAGAACGATCCTACGAGCAGTACTTC.